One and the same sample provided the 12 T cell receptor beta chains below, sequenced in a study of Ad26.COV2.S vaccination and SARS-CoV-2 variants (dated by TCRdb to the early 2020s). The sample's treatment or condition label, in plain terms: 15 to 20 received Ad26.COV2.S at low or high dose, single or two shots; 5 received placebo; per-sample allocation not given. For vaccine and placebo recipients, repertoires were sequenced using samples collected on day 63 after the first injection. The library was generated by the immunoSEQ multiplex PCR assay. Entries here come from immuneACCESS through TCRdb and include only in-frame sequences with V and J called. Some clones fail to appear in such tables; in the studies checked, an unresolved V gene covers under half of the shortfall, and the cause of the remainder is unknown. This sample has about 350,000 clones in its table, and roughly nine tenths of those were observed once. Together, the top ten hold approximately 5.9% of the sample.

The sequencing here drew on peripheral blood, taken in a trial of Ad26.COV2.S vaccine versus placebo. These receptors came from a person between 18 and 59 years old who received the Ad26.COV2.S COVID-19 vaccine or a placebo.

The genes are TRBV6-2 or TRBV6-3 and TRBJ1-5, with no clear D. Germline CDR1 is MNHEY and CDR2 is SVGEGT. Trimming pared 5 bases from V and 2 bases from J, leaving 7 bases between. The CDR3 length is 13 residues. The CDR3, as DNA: TGTGCCAGCAGTATGATGGGCAATCAGCCCCAGCATTTT. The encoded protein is CASSMMGNQPQHF.

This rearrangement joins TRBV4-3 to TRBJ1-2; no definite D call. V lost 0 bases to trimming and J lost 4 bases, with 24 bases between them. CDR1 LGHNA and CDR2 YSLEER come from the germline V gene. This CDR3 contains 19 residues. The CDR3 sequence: CASSQDLPTVGRWGYGYTF. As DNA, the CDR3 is TGCGCCAGCAGCCAAGATCTGCCCACCGTCGGGCGATGGGGCTATGGCTACACCTTC.

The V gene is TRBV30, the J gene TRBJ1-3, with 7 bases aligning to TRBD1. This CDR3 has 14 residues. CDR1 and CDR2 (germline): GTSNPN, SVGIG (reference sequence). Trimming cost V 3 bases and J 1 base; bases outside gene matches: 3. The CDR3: CAWSVTGSGNTIYF. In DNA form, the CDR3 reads TGTGCCTGGAGCGTGACAGGGTCTGGAAACACCATATATTTT. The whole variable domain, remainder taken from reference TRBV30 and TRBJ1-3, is SQTIHQWPATLVQPVGSPLSLECTVEGTSNPNLYWYRQAAGRGLQLLFYSVGIGQISSEVPQNLSASRPQDRQFILSSKKLLLSDSGFYLCAWSVTGSGNTIYFGEGSWLTVV.

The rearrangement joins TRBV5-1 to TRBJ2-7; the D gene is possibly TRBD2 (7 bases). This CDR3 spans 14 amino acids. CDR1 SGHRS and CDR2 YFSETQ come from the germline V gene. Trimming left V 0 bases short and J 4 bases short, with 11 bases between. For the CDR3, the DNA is TGCGCCAGCAGCTTGGAGGGGGGGAGTTACGAGCAGTACTTC. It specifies CASSLEGGSYEQYF.

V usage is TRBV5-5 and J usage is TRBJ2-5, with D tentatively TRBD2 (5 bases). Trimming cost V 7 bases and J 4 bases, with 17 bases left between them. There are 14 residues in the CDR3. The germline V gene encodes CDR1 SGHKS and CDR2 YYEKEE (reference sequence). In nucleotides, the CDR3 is TGTGCCAGCCTTGACTACCATGGGAGAGAGACCCAGTACTTC. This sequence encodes CASLDYHGRETQYF.

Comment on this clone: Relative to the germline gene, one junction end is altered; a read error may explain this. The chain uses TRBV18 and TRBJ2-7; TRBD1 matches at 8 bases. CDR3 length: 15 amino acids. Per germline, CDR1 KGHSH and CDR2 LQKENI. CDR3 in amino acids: CASSPRQGISDEQYF. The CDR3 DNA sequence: TGTGCCAGCTCACCGAGACAGGGGATCTCCGACGAGCAGTACTTC.

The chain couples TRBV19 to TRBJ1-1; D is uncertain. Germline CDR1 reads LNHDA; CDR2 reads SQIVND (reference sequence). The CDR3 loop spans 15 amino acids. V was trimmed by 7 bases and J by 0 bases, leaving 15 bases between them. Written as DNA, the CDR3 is TGTGCCAGTACCCCGGGAGGACGCATGAACACTGAAGCTTTCTTT. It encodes CASTPGGRMNTEAFF. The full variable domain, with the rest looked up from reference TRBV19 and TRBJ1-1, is DGGITQSPKYLFRKEGQNVTLSCEQNLNHDAMYWYRQDPGQGLRLIYYSQIVNDFQKGDIAEGYSVSREKKESFPLTVTSAQKNPTAFYLCASTPGGRMNTEAFFGQGTRLTVV.

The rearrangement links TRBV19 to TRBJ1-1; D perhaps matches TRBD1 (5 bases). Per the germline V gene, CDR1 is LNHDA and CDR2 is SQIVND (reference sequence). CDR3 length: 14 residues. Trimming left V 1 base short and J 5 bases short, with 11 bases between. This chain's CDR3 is CASSIGAGNTEAFF. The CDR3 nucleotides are TGTGCCAGTAGTATAGGGGCAGGGAATACTGAAGCTTTCTTT. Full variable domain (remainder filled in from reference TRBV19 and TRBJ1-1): DGGITQSPKYLFRKEGQNVTLSCEQNLNHDAMYWYRQDPGQGLRLIYYSQIVNDFQKGDIAEGYSVSREKKESFPLTVTSAQKNPTAFYLCASSIGAGNTEAFFGQGTRLTVV.

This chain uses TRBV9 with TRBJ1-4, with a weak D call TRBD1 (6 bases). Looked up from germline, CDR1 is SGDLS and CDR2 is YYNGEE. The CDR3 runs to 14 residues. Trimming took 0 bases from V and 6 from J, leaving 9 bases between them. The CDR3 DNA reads TGTGCCAGCAGCGTAGGAGGGACACATGAAAAACTGTTTTTT. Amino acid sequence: CASSVGGTHEKLFF.

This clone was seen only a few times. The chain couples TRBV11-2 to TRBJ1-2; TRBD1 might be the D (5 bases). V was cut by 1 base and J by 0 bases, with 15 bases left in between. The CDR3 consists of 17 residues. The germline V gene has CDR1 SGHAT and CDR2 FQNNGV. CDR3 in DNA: TGTGCCAGCAGCTTAGTTTGGGACCTCAAAGCTAACTATGGCTACACCTTC. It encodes CASSLVWDLKANYGYTF.

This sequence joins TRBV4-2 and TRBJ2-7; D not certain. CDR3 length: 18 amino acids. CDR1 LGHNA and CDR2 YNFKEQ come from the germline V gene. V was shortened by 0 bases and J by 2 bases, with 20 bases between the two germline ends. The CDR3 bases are TGTGCCAGCAGCCAAGAGAGCATGTTGGCTATCCCGGCCTACGAGCAGTACTTC. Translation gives CASSQESMLAIPAYEQYF.

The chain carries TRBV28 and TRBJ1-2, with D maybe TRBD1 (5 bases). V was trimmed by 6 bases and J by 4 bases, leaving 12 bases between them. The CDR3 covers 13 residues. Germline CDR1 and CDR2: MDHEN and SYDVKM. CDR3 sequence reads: CASSEQEIYGYTF. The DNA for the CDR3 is TGTGCCAGCAGCGAACAGGAAATCTATGGCTACACCTTC.